This T cell receptor beta chain was sequenced for a study of blood T cells in healthy people across ages. Broader study findings: Unsorted PBMCs prevented conclusive naive versus antigen-experienced comparison. Naive T cell percentage showed a strong correlation with TCR beta diversity.

As for this clonotype: Antigen specificity is unknown.

The CDR3 totals 15 residues. V gave up 3 bases and J gave up 5 bases; unmatched junction bases: 5. The second PCR ran about 6 to 11 cycles with a sample-barcoded 5' primer and J-beta primers. TCRdb fed the 5' RACE reads into MiXCR, producing one record per CDR3 protein. The repertoire has approximately 730,000 distinct CDR3 sequences, approximately 39% of them found once; the top ten carry under 25%. For every donor, a draw yielded approximately 9.9 milliliters of peripheral blood. Isolating PBMCs gave at least 6.5 million of these cells per sample. This receptor was identified in a woman aged 60 to 75 in good health. The rearrangement uses TRBV12-3 or TRBV12-4 and TRBJ2-1; TRBD2 matches at 9 bases. The sample consisted of blood. In nucleotides, the CDR3 is TGTGCCAGCAGTTTTGGACTAGCGAACAACAATGAGCAGTTCTTC. Its protein is CASSFGLANNNEQFF.